This record covers a single TCR beta chain. V lost 4 bases to trimming and J lost 7 bases; unmatched junction nucleotides: 3. CDR1 is MNHEY, CDR2 SVGEGT, per germline. The CDR3 consists of 14 residues. The data derive from a study of response to subunit inactivated influenza vaccine. TCRdb fed the RT-PCR reads into MiXCR, producing one record per CDR3 protein. The data hold 500,000 to 600,000 distinct CDR3 sequences, with about 10% observed a single time. These records were also assigned to another study, of T cells expressing NK-cell markers. Turning to that study: Scientists made TCR beta cDNA using 5'RACE template switching with UMIs. An anti-gamma-delta TCR antibody was added in several experiments. It restricted sorting to alpha-beta TCR-expressing T cells. Each of 6 or 7 donors carried dominant NKG2C+ clonotypes accounting for about 1.0-7.0% of CD8+ T cells. Among four donors, these clonotypes also ranked first in the CD3+CD56-NKG2C+ fraction.

This TCR was sampled from a middle-aged man who received an inactivated influenza vaccine. Material: PBMCs from blood, obtained on the day of vaccination. This chain uses TRBV6-2 or TRBV6-3 with TRBJ2-1, with 11 nucleotides matching TRBD1. The CDR3 protein is CASSWDRGGNEQFF. CDR3 DNA: TGTGCCAGCAGTTGGGACAGGGGGGGGAATGAGCAGTTCTTC.